This T cell receptor beta chain was found in a study of blood T cell repertoires in COVID-19. For the study at large: Samples representing acute and convalescent COVID-19 were sourced from the United States, Italy and Spain. From T cells, B-cell-depleted T cells, or PBMCs came the material, which was cDNA or gDNA.

The CDR3 covers 15 residues. CDR1 and CDR2 (germline): LGHNA, YSLEER. V shed 1 base and J shed 1 base, with 8 bases lying between them. This clone appeared a few times. Original handling: Researchers report that nucleated cell counts were estimated from reference gene primer amplification. Clones were read by immunoSEQ multiplex PCR, and TCRdb kept only the in-frame ones, dropping some. The DNA gave D and trimming, while V, J and clone size come from that table. The repertoire holds 150,000 or so clones, with roughly three quarters as singletons. The specimen sequenced was peripheral blood. The J gene is TRBJ2-1, the V gene TRBV4-3; weak D call: TRBD2 (6 bases). The TCR comes from a woman in her 70s with COVID-19, enrolled during active disease. The CDR3 protein is CASSQVAVSYNEQFF. The CDR3 region has the DNA TGCGCCAGCAGCCAAGTAGCGGTTTCCTACAATGAGCAGTTCTTC.